The 32 T cell receptor beta chains below were found in one sample sequenced in a study of T cells after posttransplantation cyclophosphamide (dated by TCRdb to 2016 to 2018). Libraries were prepared through the immunoSEQ multiplex PCR assay. This is the immuneACCESS table as TCRdb keeps it, with only in-frame sequences that have V and J called. A part of the clones is gone; compared with another copy, unresolved V genes explain less than half, and the rest is unexplained. The table puts 42,000 or so clones in this sample, none counted just once. The leading ten clones occupy around 4.5% of the sample. What was sequenced was PBMCs. Every receptor here comes from a woman aged 45-59 years in good health and a related stem cell transplant donor.

This chain joins TRBV11-2 and TRBJ1-1; no clear D. The CDR3 has 13 residues. Between the trimmed V and J ends, which lost 3 bases and 0 bases, there was a span of 5 bases. The germline V gene has CDR1 SGHAT and CDR2 FQNNGV. The CDR3 bases are TGTGCCAGCAGCTTTTCAGTGAACACTGAAGCTTTCTTT. It encodes CASSFSVNTEAFF.

At least ten counts were recorded for this clone. The V call is TRBV5-6, the J call TRBJ1-5; D gene ambiguous. This CDR3 has 15 amino acids. Germline-derived CDR1 and CDR2 are SGHDT and YYEEEE. V lost 5 bases to trimming and J lost 5 bases, with 17 bases between them. This CDR3 reads CASSLGSLPHQPQHF. CDR3 bases: TGTGCCAGCAGTCTTGGCTCTCTCCCCCATCAGCCCCAGCATTTT.

This clone has ten or more counts. This CDR3 reads CASSVDNRADEKLFF. In DNA, the CDR3 is TGTGCCAGCAGCGTAGATAACAGGGCGGATGAAAAACTGTTTTTT. The chain combines TRBV9 with TRBJ1-4, with a tentative D call TRBD1 (6 bases). The germline gives CDR1 SGDLS, CDR2 YYNGEE. This CDR3 region has 15 residues. Trimming shortened V by 0 bases and J by 6 bases, and 12 bases separated the two germline ends.

This clone was observed at least ten times. This sequence joins TRBV5-1 and TRBJ2-1; TRBD1 agrees at 8 bases. CDR1 SGHRS and CDR2 YFSETQ come from the germline V gene. The CDR3 spans 14 residues. V lost 5 bases and J lost 2; bases outside the gene matches: 3. In DNA form, the CDR3 reads TGCGCCAGCAGACGACAGGGGACCTACAATGAGCAGTTCTTC. Translation: CASRRQGTYNEQFF.

This clone has a count of ten or more. The chain is built from TRBV19 and TRBJ2-4; TRBD1 matches 10 bases. The CDR3 is made up of 11 amino acids. Trimming at V came to 8 bases and at J to 10 bases, leaving 2 bases not matched to a gene. In germline, CDR1 is LNHDA, CDR2 SQIVND (reference sequence). Here the CDR3 DNA reads TGTGCCAGTGGACAGGGGGATATTCAGTACTTC. Amino acids: CASGQGDIQYF.

Only a few counts were recorded for this clone. The chain uses TRBV7-2 and TRBJ2-2, with D perhaps TRBD2 (5 bases). In germline, CDR1 is SGHTA, CDR2 FQGNSA. The CDR3 has 16 amino acids. Trimming stripped 2 bases from V and 3 bases from J, with 13 bases between. CDR3 loop: CASSLLSVRDTGELFF. In DNA, the CDR3 is TGTGCCAGCAGCTTACTCTCAGTGAGGGACACCGGGGAGCTGTTTTTT.

This clone was detected many times. The rearrangement uses TRBV6-6 and TRBJ1-2; 7 bases match TRBD1. Germline loops: CDR1 MNHNY, CDR2 SVGAGI (reference sequence). The CDR3 has 15 residues. J gave up 8 bases and V 0 bases, and 9 bases lay outside the gene matches. The CDR3 region is CASSYSMRGLEGYTF. The CDR3 DNA reads TGTGCCAGCAGTTACTCGATGAGGGGGCTAGAGGGCTACACCTTC.

To note about this clone: A much larger clone sits a single nucleotide away, making a read error possible. Other DNA sequences in the sample encode the same CDR3. V and J are TRBV5-4 and TRBJ2-3, with TRBD1 matching over 7 bases. After removal of 4 bases from V and 0 bases from J, the junction contained 5 bases not matched to a gene. CDR3 length: 15 amino acids. Looked up from germline, CDR1 is SGHNT and CDR2 is YYREEE (reference sequence). CDR3 in DNA: TGTGCCAGCAGCACTGGGACAGTTAGCACAGATACGCAGTATTTT. Protein: CASSTGTVSTDTQYF.

This clone was counted at least ten times. The gene calls are TRBV10-2 and TRBJ2-7, with 8 bases that match TRBD1. CDR1 is WSHSY and CDR2 is SAAADI in the germline V gene. Trimming removed 11 bases from V and 5 bases from J; junction bases left unmatched: 5. The CDR3 consists of 11 residues. This CDR3 is CAGDRGDEQYF. The CDR3 DNA reads as TGCGCCGGAGACAGGGGCGACGAGCAGTACTTC.

This clone was seen repeatedly, ten times or more. J is TRBJ2-3 and V is TRBV9; TRBD1 agrees at 7 bases. Germline V gives CDR1 SGDLS, CDR2 YYNGEE. The V gene end was trimmed by 0 bases and the J gene end by 2 bases; junction bases not matched to a gene: 3. CDR3 length: 15 amino acids. The DNA for the CDR3 is TGTGCCAGCAGCGTAGCAGGGGGTTTCACAGATACGCAGTATTTT. It codes for CASSVAGGFTDTQYF. Complete variable domain (other parts from reference TRBV9 and TRBJ2-3): DSGVTQTPKHLITATGQRVTLRCSPRSGDLSVYWYQQSLDQGLQFLIQYYNGEERAKGNILERFSAQQFPDLHSELNLSSLELGDSALYFCASSVAGGFTDTQYFGPGTRLTVL.

In this sample, this clone turned up many times. V is TRBV29-1 and J is TRBJ2-7, with 9 bases aligning to TRBD1. CDR3 length equals 14 residues. The V segment lost 5 bases and the J segment 1 base; nucleotides outside the gene matches: 6. Germline CDR1 reads SQVTM; CDR2 reads ANQGSEA. CDR3: CSVRDGTGSYEQYF. CDR3 coding DNA: TGCAGCGTTCGTGATGGGACAGGGTCCTACGAGCAGTACTTC.

This clone was seen many times. Written as DNA, the CDR3 is TGTGCCAGCAGTTTATCCGGGGGATACACTGAAGCTTTCTTT. Protein: CASSLSGGYTEAFF. This chain uses TRBV28 with TRBJ1-1; possible D gene TRBD1, 5 bases. The CDR3 is 14 amino acids. The germline V gene has CDR1 MDHEN and CDR2 SYDVKM. V gave up 1 base and J gave up 3 bases, with 9 bases separating them.

The gene calls are TRBV6-5 and TRBJ2-3, with a weak D call TRBD1 (6 bases). V lost 6 bases, J lost 4 bases, and 17 bases lay in between. The germline CDR1 and CDR2 sequences are MNHEY and SVGAGI. This CDR3 is built from 15 residues. The CDR3: CASRLTGYDSDTQYF. As DNA, the CDR3 is TGTGCCAGCAGACTCACAGGGTATGATTCAGATACGCAGTATTTT.

This clone has at least ten counts. The chain combines TRBV19 with TRBJ2-1; TRBD2 is a possible D gene (7 bases). The CDR3 length is 15 residues. Germline V lookup: CDR1 LNHDA, CDR2 SQIVND (reference sequence). V lost 3 bases and J lost 7, with 16 bases in between. The CDR3 sequence: CASSIDGGLGNEQFF. As DNA, the CDR3 is TGTGCCAGTAGTATTGACGGGGGGCTGGGGAATGAGCAGTTCTTC.

This clone was observed at least ten times. This chain links TRBV28 with TRBJ1-2; 12 bases line up with TRBD1. Germline CDR1 MDHEN, CDR2 SYDVKM. V lost 2 bases to trimming and J lost 4 bases; unmatched junction nucleotides: 5. The CDR3 length is 16 residues. The CDR3 region has the DNA TGTGCCAGCAGTTTAGGGGACAGGGGGCTAGGCTATGGCTACACCTTC. This codes for CASSLGDRGLGYGYTF.

This clone was seen at least ten times. The chain joins TRBV6-1 to TRBJ2-1; TRBD1 is a possible D gene (6 bases). V gave up 7 bases and J gave up 10 bases, with 11 bases separating them. The CDR3 sequence is 11 residues long. Germline values: CDR1 MNHNS, CDR2 SASEGT. CDR3 in DNA: TGTGCCAGCATTGGACAGACCGAGCAGTTCTTC. Protein: CASIGQTEQFF.

This clone came up many times. The DNA of the CDR3 is TGCGCCAGCAGATGGACAGGCGGAAGCTCCTACGAGCAGTACTTC. As protein: CASRWTGGSSYEQYF. V and J are TRBV5-1 and TRBJ2-7, with 7 bases aligning to TRBD1. V gave up 5 bases and J gave up 0 bases; unmatched junction bases: 8. In germline, CDR1 is SGHRS, CDR2 YFSETQ. The CDR3 is 15 residues long.

This clone was seen at least ten times. The chain carries TRBV7-3 and TRBJ2-2, with 7 bases lining up with TRBD2. The V and J ends lost 2 bases and 5 bases, in that order; junction bases with no gene match: 8. Germline V gene lookup returns CDR1 SGHTA and CDR2 FQGTGA. The CDR3 extends over 16 amino acids. Written as DNA, the CDR3 is TGTGCCAGCAGCTTAGAATTGGGACTACGGACCGGGGAGCTGTTTTTT. This sequence encodes CASSLELGLRTGELFF.

Many counts were recorded for this clone. The V and J genes are TRBV4-1 and TRBJ2-5; D call uncertain. Trimming stripped 0 bases from V and 5 bases from J, with 7 bases between. Germline V gene sequence: CDR1 MGHRA, CDR2 YSYEKL. The CDR3 length is 13 residues. The CDR3 region has the DNA TGCGCCAGCAGCCAAGAAGCTAGTGAGACCCAGTACTTC. It codes for CASSQEASETQYF.

This clone was detected many times. The J gene is TRBJ1-5, the V gene TRBV28, with D possibly being TRBD1 (5 bases). Trimming pared 5 bases from V and 5 bases from J, leaving 22 bases between. Germline CDR1 MDHEN, CDR2 SYDVKM. The CDR3 is 17 residues long. CDR3 DNA: TGTGCCAGCAGTCCGGCGGGGGTTAGGACGACCGATCAGCCCCAGCATTTT. Translated, it gives CASSPAGVRTTDQPQHF.

This clone was found many times. This same CDR3 is encoded by further DNA sequences in the sample. The J gene is TRBJ2-2, the V gene TRBV27; tentative D call: TRBD1 (6 bases). The CDR3 spans 14 residues. Germline V gene sequence: CDR1 MNHEY, CDR2 SMNVEV (reference sequence). Trimming stripped 3 bases from V and 6 bases from J, with 11 bases between. The CDR3 spells CASSFSRQAGELFF. DNA for the CDR3: TGTGCCAGCAGTTTCTCTCGACAGGCCGGGGAGCTGTTTTTT.

This clone occurred many times. The gene calls are TRBV4-1 and TRBJ1-6; 8 bases match TRBD1. After removal of 1 base from V and 10 bases from J, the junction contained 9 bases not matched to a gene. The germline V gene encodes CDR1 MGHRA and CDR2 YSYEKL. There are 16 residues in the CDR3. CDR3 sequence reads: CASSQGLQGARSPLHF. Here the CDR3 DNA reads TGCGCCAGCAGCCAAGGTCTGCAGGGGGCCAGATCACCCCTCCACTTT.

This clone was found many times. V is TRBV29-1 and J is TRBJ1-1, with 9 bases lining up with TRBD1. CDR3 length: 13 residues. With 7 bases clipped from V and 4 bases from J, the junction kept 7 bases outside the gene matches. Germline loops: CDR1 SQVTM, CDR2 ANQGSEA. Here the CDR3 reads CSAHGQGITEAFF. The CDR3, as DNA: TGCAGCGCCCACGGACAGGGGATCACTGAAGCTTTCTTT.

This clone has ten or more counts. This sequence joins TRBV9 and TRBJ1-1, with D perhaps TRBD1 (5 bases). The germline V and J ends were trimmed by 6 bases and 4 bases, with 19 bases remaining between them. CDR3 length: 15 amino acids. The germline V gene encodes CDR1 SGDLS and CDR2 YYNGEE. The CDR3 protein is CASTVGGGDGTEAFF. Here the CDR3 DNA reads TGTGCCAGCACCGTGGGGGGAGGGGATGGCACTGAAGCTTTCTTT.

This clone showed up many times. V gene TRBV7-9 combines with J gene TRBJ2-7; no clear D. Germline V gene lookup returns CDR1 SEHNR and CDR2 FQNEAQ (reference sequence). Deletions cut 1 base from V and 0 bases from J, with 10 bases between. The CDR3 totals 15 residues. As DNA, the CDR3 is TGTGCCAGCAGCTTAGGGTCAGATATCTCCTACGAGCAGTACTTC. This sequence encodes CASSLGSDISYEQYF.

This clone occurred many times. The V gene is TRBV6-5, the J gene TRBJ1-5; tentatively, D is TRBD1 (5 bases). V dropped 8 bases and J dropped 2 bases, with 13 bases sitting between them. Germline V lookup: CDR1 MNHEY, CDR2 SVGAGI. This CDR3 has 14 amino acids. The CDR3 DNA follows: TGTGCCAGCCGCGAAGGGGTGGGCAATCAGCCCCAGCATTTT. Amino acids: CASREGVGNQPQHF.

The sample holds many counts of this clone. Other DNA sequences in the sample encode the same CDR3. The chain links TRBV28 to TRBJ2-1; D ambiguous. The CDR3 is 14 amino acids. Germline CDR1 and CDR2: MDHEN and SYDVKM. The germline V and J ends were trimmed by 3 bases and 0 bases, with 6 bases remaining between them. The CDR3 sequence: CASSFLSSYNEQFF. The CDR3 nucleotides read TGTGCCAGCAGTTTTTTGAGCTCCTACAATGAGCAGTTCTTC.

In its sample, this clone was seen many times. This sequence joins TRBV9 and TRBJ2-5, with 7 bases that match TRBD2. Trimming at V came to 4 bases and at J to 1 base, leaving 4 bases not matched to a gene. The CDR3 is 14 amino acids. Germline-derived CDR1 and CDR2 are SGDLS and YYNGEE. The CDR3 coding sequence is TGTGCCAGCAGCTTTAGCGGGTTCCAAGAGACCCAGTACTTC. Translating it yields CASSFSGFQETQYF.

This clone has ten or more counts. The chain joins TRBV27 to TRBJ1-5; no firm D call. Trimming took off 5 bases at V and 6 bases at J, with 14 bases between the two ends. Germline loops: CDR1 MNHEY, CDR2 SMNVEV (reference sequence). The CDR3 has 14 residues. CDR3: CASSPTREVQPQHF. DNA for the CDR3: TGTGCCAGCAGTCCGACCCGGGAGGTTCAGCCCCAGCATTTT.

This clone appeared many times. The V call is TRBV19, the J call TRBJ1-6; TRBD1 might be the D (5 bases). The germline V and J ends were trimmed by 2 bases and 7 bases, with 9 bases remaining between them. Germline V gene data show CDR1 as LNHDA and CDR2 as SQIVND (reference sequence). The CDR3 runs 14 residues. CDR3 sequence (DNA): TGTGCCAGTAGTATACCGGGGGGGAATTCACCCCTCCACTTT. Protein product: CASSIPGGNSPLHF.

This clone was found many times. This chain uses TRBV11-2 with TRBJ1-2, with TRBD1 matching 8 bases. The CDR3 has 14 amino acids. V lost 1 base to trimming and J lost 8 bases; unmatched junction nucleotides: 6. Looked up from germline, CDR1 is SGHAT and CDR2 is FQNNGV. The CDR3 loop reads CASSLVQGAHGYTF. The CDR3 nucleotides are TGTGCCAGCAGCTTAGTTCAGGGGGCGCACGGCTACACCTTC.

This clone turned up a few times. A much larger clone differs by one base, so this may be a read error. Additional DNA sequences in this sample encode the identical CDR3. The gene calls are TRBV7-9 and TRBJ1-3; D remains unclear. The CDR3 spans 15 residues. CDR1 SEHNR and CDR2 FQNEAQ come from the germline V gene (reference sequence). The CDR3 reads CASSLAASSGNTIYF. CDR3 coding DNA: TGCGCCAGCAGCTTAGCAGCATCCTCTGGAAACACCATATATTTT.